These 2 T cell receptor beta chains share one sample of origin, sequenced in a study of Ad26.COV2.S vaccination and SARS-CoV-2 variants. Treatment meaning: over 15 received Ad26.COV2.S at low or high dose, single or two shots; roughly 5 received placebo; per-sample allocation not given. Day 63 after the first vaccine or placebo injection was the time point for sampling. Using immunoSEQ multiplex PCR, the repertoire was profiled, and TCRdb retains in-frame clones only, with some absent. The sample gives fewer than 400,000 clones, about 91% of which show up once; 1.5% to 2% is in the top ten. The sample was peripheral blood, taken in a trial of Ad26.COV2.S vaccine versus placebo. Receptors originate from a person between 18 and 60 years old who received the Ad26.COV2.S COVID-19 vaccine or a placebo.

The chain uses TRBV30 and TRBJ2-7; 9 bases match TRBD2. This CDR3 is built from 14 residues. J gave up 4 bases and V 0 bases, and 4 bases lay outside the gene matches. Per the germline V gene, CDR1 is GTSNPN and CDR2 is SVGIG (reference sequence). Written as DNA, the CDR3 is TGTGCCTGGAGTGTTAGCGGGAGTGTATACGAGCAGTACTTC. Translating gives CAWSVSGSVYEQYF.

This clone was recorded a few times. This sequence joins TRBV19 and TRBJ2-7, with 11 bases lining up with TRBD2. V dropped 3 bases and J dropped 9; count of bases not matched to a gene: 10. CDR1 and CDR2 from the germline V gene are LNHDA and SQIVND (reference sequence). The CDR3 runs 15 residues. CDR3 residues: CASSMSPSGRTGQYF. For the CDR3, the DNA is TGTGCCAGTAGTATGTCGCCTAGCGGGAGGACTGGGCAGTACTTC.